The 23 T cell receptor beta chains below all came from one sample that was sequenced in a study of T cell responses to AZD1222 COVID-19 vaccine. TCRdb's copy holds only in-frame clones and misses some; the assay was immunoSEQ multiplex PCR. The sample consists of 55,000 to 80,000 clones, around 84% of them appearing once. The specimen comprised peripheral blood, sampled on day 0 of AZD1222 vaccination. These receptors all stem from an adult in good health.

The chain employs TRBV3-1 (or the pseudogene TRBV3-2) and TRBJ1-1, with TRBD1 identical over 8 bases. V shed 4 bases and J 6 bases; nucleotides not matched to a gene: 7. Germline V CDR1 and CDR2: LGHDT, YNNKEL (reference sequence). The CDR3 spans 14 residues. CDR3 sequence (DNA): TGTGCCAGCAGCCTATCGACAGGGGTATCTGAAGCTTTCTTT. This codes for CASSLSTGVSEAFF.

The V and J genes are TRBV6-5 and TRBJ2-7; D is possibly TRBD2 (5 bases). V gave up 7 bases and J gave up 4 bases, with 17 bases separating them. The CDR3 loop spans 14 amino acids. Germline values: CDR1 MNHEY, CDR2 SVGAGI. CDR3 nucleotides: TGTGCCAGCACTAAAGGAGGCGCCGGGTACGAGCAGTACTTC. It translates to CASTKGGAGYEQYF.

The J gene is TRBJ2-2, the V gene TRBV19; a weak D match, TRBD1 (6 bases). Per germline, CDR1 LNHDA and CDR2 SQIVND (reference sequence). V was cut by 5 bases and J by 4 bases, with 14 bases left in between. This CDR3 has 15 residues. CDR3 sequence (DNA): TGTGCCAGTAGTTCACTTCAGGGGTTCACCGGGGAGCTGTTTTTT. Amino acid sequence: CASSSLQGFTGELFF. The entire variable domain, with the rest obtained from reference TRBV19 and TRBJ2-2, is as follows: DGGITQSPKYLFRKEGQNVTLSCEQNLNHDAMYWYRQDPGQGLRLIYYSQIVNDFQKGDIAEGYSVSREKKESFPLTVTSAQKNPTAFYLCASSSLQGFTGELFFGEGSRLTVL.

The J gene is TRBJ2-7, the V gene TRBV5-4; D is perhaps TRBD1 or TRBD2 (5 bases each). Germline CDR1 reads SGHNT; CDR2 reads YYREEE (reference sequence). The germline V and J ends were trimmed by 1 base and 4 bases, with 12 bases remaining between them. CDR3 length equals 14 residues. CDR3 bases: TGTGCCAGCAGCTTGTGGGGGAGAGGATACGAGCAGTACTTC. This encodes CASSLWGRGYEQYF.

V and J are TRBV19 and TRBJ1-6; TRBD1 might be the D (6 bases). Between the trimmed V and J ends, which lost 3 bases and 9 bases, there was a span of 15 bases. CDR1 is LNHDA, CDR2 SQIVND, per germline (reference sequence). This CDR3 region has 15 residues. CDR3 bases: TGTGCCAGTAGTATGGCTAAGGGGGTCACTTCACCCCTCCACTTT. Its protein is CASSMAKGVTSPLHF.

J is TRBJ2-5 and V is TRBV9; D remains ambiguous. This CDR3 region has 11 residues. V dropped 0 bases and J dropped 5 bases, with 2 bases sitting between them. Looked up from germline, CDR1 is SGDLS and CDR2 is YYNGEE. The CDR3 loop is CASSVDETQYF. The DNA of the CDR3 is TGTGCCAGCAGCGTAGACGAGACCCAGTACTTC.

The J gene is TRBJ2-3, the V gene TRBV4-3, with TRBD1 identical over 9 bases. Germline V gene lookup returns CDR1 LGHNA and CDR2 YSLEER. V was clipped by 4 bases and J by 3 bases; unmatched bases: 5. The CDR3 consists of 15 residues. CDR3 protein: CASSRDRAWTDTQYF. Here the CDR3 DNA reads TGCGCCAGCAGCCGGGACAGGGCTTGGACAGATACGCAGTATTTT.

This clone was detected only a few times. CDR3 DNA: TGTGCCATCAGTGGGACGTCCGCCGGCGGGGTGGGTGAAAAACTGTTTTTT. Amino acids: CAISGTSAGGVGEKLFF. V gene TRBV10-3 combines with J gene TRBJ1-4; unclear D gene. Germline-derived CDR1 and CDR2 are ENHRY and SYGVKD. V lost 4 bases and J 7 bases, leaving 22 bases between the germline ends. The CDR3 consists of 17 residues.

The chain carries TRBV4-2 and TRBJ1-4; TRBD1 might be the D (6 bases). The CDR3 is 16 residues long. CDR1 and CDR2 (germline): LGHNA, YNFKEQ. V dropped 2 bases and J dropped 2 bases, with 12 bases sitting between them. CDR3: CASSQPGATTNEKLFF. Here the CDR3 DNA reads TGTGCCAGCAGCCAACCAGGGGCTACGACTAATGAAAAACTGTTTTTT.

The chain links TRBV4-3 to TRBJ2-7; 7 bases fit TRBD1. Germline assignment: CDR1 LGHNA and CDR2 YSLEER. V was pared by 1 base and J by 2 bases, with 14 bases of the junction left unmatched. The length of the CDR3 is 18 residues. DNA of the CDR3: TGCGCCAGCAGCCAAGCGGGGACAGCCGTCACCCTTCCCTACGAGCAGTACTTC. It translates to CASSQAGTAVTLPYEQYF.

This clone was counted between two and nine times. The rearrangement links TRBV4-2 to TRBJ1-4; D ambiguous. From germline, CDR1 is LGHNA and CDR2 YNFKEQ. V shed 1 base and J shed 7 bases, with 1 base lying between them. The CDR3 covers 11 residues. The CDR3 sequence is CASSQGEKLFF. The DNA of the CDR3 is TGTGCCAGCAGCCAAGGTGAAAAACTGTTTTTT.

The chain uses TRBV6-4 and TRBJ2-1; TRBD2 aligns across 11 bases. V lost 3 bases to trimming and J lost 1 base; unmatched junction nucleotides: 2. CDR1 is MRHNA, CDR2 SNTAGT, per germline. This CDR3 comprises 16 residues. The CDR3 DNA sequence: TGTGCCAGCAGTGATTTAGCGGGGGGGTCCTACAATGAGCAGTTCTTC. Amino acid sequence: CASSDLAGGSYNEQFF.

The CDR3 here is CASSPAGTISYNEQFF. The CDR3 DNA reads as TGTGCCAGCTCACCAGCCGGGACAATCTCCTACAATGAGCAGTTCTTC. The chain couples TRBV18 to TRBJ2-1; D might be TRBD1 (6 bases). Trimming shortened V by 2 bases and J by 0 bases, and 11 bases separated the two germline ends. The CDR3 is 16 residues long. Germline CDR1 KGHSH, CDR2 LQKENI.

This clone turned up a few times. This chain uses TRBV27 with TRBJ1-6; 7 bases map to TRBD1. The V segment lost 6 bases and the J segment 2 bases; nucleotides outside the gene matches: 7. The CDR3 is made up of 16 amino acids. Germline CDR1 MNHEY, CDR2 SMNVEV (reference sequence). The CDR3 DNA sequence: TGTGCCAGCAGACGCGACAGGGACACCTATAATTCACCCCTCCACTTT. Its translation is CASRRDRDTYNSPLHF.

The rearrangement links TRBV4-3 to TRBJ1-1; 7 positions match TRBD1. This CDR3 comprises 14 residues. Germline V gene lookup returns CDR1 LGHNA and CDR2 YSLEER. Unmatched junction bases numbered 7, after V lost 3 bases and J lost 6 bases. The CDR3 spells CASSHYKGTAEAFF. The CDR3, as DNA: TGCGCCAGCAGCCATTACAAAGGGACAGCTGAAGCTTTCTTT.

V gene TRBV19 combines with J gene TRBJ1-5; a weak D match, TRBD1 (6 bases). Trimming removed 5 bases from V and 3 bases from J, with 14 bases in between. Germline lookup yields CDR1 LNHDA and CDR2 SQIVND (reference sequence). The CDR3 covers 15 residues. CDR3 DNA: TGTGCCAGTAGTGCGGGGGCGTTTACCAATCAGCCCCAGCATTTT. Translated: CASSAGAFTNQPQHF.

The chain has TRBV11-1 and TRBJ2-7, with a tentative D call TRBD2 (6 bases). CDR1 is SGHAT, CDR2 FQDESV, per germline (reference sequence). Trimming took 4 bases from V and 3 from J, leaving 13 bases between them. The CDR3 spans 14 residues. CDR3 sequence: CASSSEIAVYEQYF. The CDR3 region has the DNA TGTGCCAGCAGCTCAGAAATAGCGGTCTACGAGCAGTACTTC.

About this clone: The junction differs from germline at one of its ends, possibly a read error. The J gene is TRBJ1-1, the V gene TRBV5-6; D gene ambiguous. Per germline, CDR1 SGHDT and CDR2 YYEEEE. This CDR3 is 13 amino acids long. Here the CDR3 reads CASSFMEVRYPGF. The CDR3 nucleotides read TGTGCCAGCAGCTTTATGGAGGTCCGCTACCCCGGATTT.

The chain has TRBV19 and TRBJ2-6; 7 bases line up with TRBD1. This CDR3 has 15 amino acids. Germline lookup yields CDR1 LNHDA and CDR2 SQIVND (reference sequence). The trim removed 4 bases at V and 1 base at J, leaving 1 base unmatched. The chain's CDR3 is CASSTTGSGANVLTF. CDR3 bases: TGTGCCAGTAGTACGACAGGGTCTGGGGCCAACGTCCTGACTTTC.

The rearrangement uses TRBV7-9 and TRBJ2-1; 16 positions agree with TRBD2. Trimming at V came to 6 bases and at J to 0 bases, leaving 2 bases not matched to a gene. Per germline, CDR1 SEHNR and CDR2 FQNEAQ (reference sequence). The CDR3 loop spans 17 amino acids. The CDR3: CASSGTSGRASYNEQFF. CDR3 DNA: TGTGCCAGCAGTGGGACTAGCGGGAGGGCCTCCTACAATGAGCAGTTCTTC.

The V and J genes are TRBV6-5 and TRBJ1-1; 8 bases align to TRBD1. The V gene's germline CDR1 is MNHEY and CDR2 SVGAGI. Germline trimming cut 5 bases from V and 8 bases from J; bases unmatched to any gene: 1. The CDR3 covers 11 residues. The CDR3 loop is CASSRTGEAFF. DNA for the CDR3: TGTGCCAGCAGTCGGACAGGGGAAGCTTTCTTT.

The chain recombines TRBV9 with TRBJ2-7; D may match TRBD1 or TRBD2 (6 bases each). CDR3 size: 15 residues. Germline CDR1 is SGDLS and CDR2 is YYNGEE. With 3 bases removed from V and 0 bases from J, the gap between germline ends came to 13 bases. CDR3 coding DNA: TGTGCCAGCAGCGCGGGGGCCCTGTCCTCCTACGAGCAGTACTTC. Translated: CASSAGALSSYEQYF.

This rearrangement joins TRBV3-1 (or the pseudogene TRBV3-2) to TRBJ1-2; possibly TRBD1 for D (6 bases). Germline CDR1 LGHDT, CDR2 YNNKEL (reference sequence). The length of the CDR3 is 15 residues. The ends were cut back, 4 bases at V and 1 base at J, with 13 bases in the middle. For the CDR3, the DNA is TGTGCCAGCAGCCCCAGACAGGATTATAACTATGGCTACACCTTC. It translates to CASSPRQDYNYGYTF.